These T cell receptor beta chains were read from a single sample in a study of cytomegalovirus exposure and HLA in healthy donors. Clones were read by immunoSEQ multiplex PCR, and TCRdb kept only the in-frame ones, dropping some. The profile shows 150,000 to 200,000 clones, about four fifths of them singletons. Source material: PBMCs. All receptors derive from a woman in her forties or fifties in good health and CMV-seronegative. Each CDR3 is given with its conserved first and last residue. A D gene is named only where the DNA matches it firmly. Not every row has a clone size; where given, it reads once, few, many or a size class.

V gene,J gene,clone size,D gene,CDR3 DNA,CDR3 protein
TRBV5-1,TRBJ1-1,-,TRBD1,TGCGCCAGCAGCTTGGGTGCAGGGGGGTCTGGCGAAGCTTTCTTT,CASSLGAGGSGEAFF
TRBV9,TRBJ1-1,-,-,TGTGCCAGCAGCGTAGCTACGTACAACACTGAAGCTTTCTTT,CASSVATYNTEAFF
TRBV29-1,TRBJ2-3,-,TRBD2,TGCAGCGTTGCCCCGACTAGCTTCACAGATACGCAGTATTTT,CSVAPTSFTDTQYF
TRBV7-2,TRBJ1-3,once,-,TGTGCCAGCAGTCGCGGGGCAGGAGGAAACACCATATATTTT,CASSRGAGGNTIYF
TRBV10-1,TRBJ2-1,-,TRBD1,TGCGCCAGCAGACAGGGGGCGGGTGAGCAGTTCTTC,CASRQGAGEQFF
TRBV15,TRBJ1-6,-,-,TGTGCCACCAGCAGACCCCAAACAGGGACTAGGCATTCACCCCTCCACTTT,CATSRPQTGTRHSPLHF
TRBV6-5,TRBJ2-5,-,-,TGTGCCAGCAGTTACCCCACGCGTGAGACCCAGTACTTC,CASSYPTRETQYF
TRBV28,TRBJ1-6,-,-,TGTGCCAGCAGTTTACTTGAGGACTATAATTCCCCCCTCCACTTT,CASSLLEDYNSPLHF
TRBV11-2,TRBJ2-1,-,TRBD2,TGTGCCAGCAGCTCCTTAGCGGGAGGCGGGGATGAGCAGTTCTTC,CASSSLAGGGDEQFF
TRBV28,TRBJ1-1,-,-,TGTGCCAGCAGTACTAACACTGAAGCTTTCTTT,CASSTNTEAFF
TRBV19,TRBJ2-1,-,-,TGTGCCAGTCTAGAACCATCAGCGGGCTCCCACAATGAGCAGTTCTTC,CASLEPSAGSHNEQFF
TRBV5-8,TRBJ2-7,-,TRBD1,TGTGCCAGCAGCAGGACAGGGGCCTACGAGCAGTACTTC,CASSRTGAYEQYF
TRBV7-9,TRBJ2-1,few,TRBD1,TGTGCCAGCAGCAACAGGGGAAGGTACAATGAGCAGTTCTTC,CASSNRGRYNEQFF
TRBV19,TRBJ1-2,-,-,TGTGCCAGTAGTGGGGCGCCGACCGGGTACACCTTC,CASSGAPTGYTF